These T cell receptor beta chains were read from a single sample in a study of blood T cells in healthy people across ages. From the 5' RACE reads, TCRdb called clonotypes with MiXCR, one entry per CDR3 protein. This sample yields roughly 1.6 million distinct CDR3 sequences, of which around 36% are seen a single time; roughly 12% belongs to the top ten. What was sequenced was blood. These receptors originate from a woman in her twenties or thirties in good health. CDR3s include the opening cysteine and the closing phenylalanine or tryptophan. Each record gives: D gene, V gene, J gene, clone size, CDR3 DNA, CDR3 protein. D genes are given only for firm matches. A clone size is listed for some rows: how often the clone was seen (once, few, many), or a class if it is expanded.

-	TRBV27	TRBJ2-1	-	TGTGCCAGCAGTCCTACCCTCTACAATGAGCAGTTCTTC	CASSPTLYNEQFF
-	TRBV11-2	TRBJ1-2	few	TGTGCCAGCAGCTTAGATTCCGGAGCAAACTATGGCTACACCTTC	CASSLDSGANYGYTF
TRBD2	TRBV4-1	TRBJ2-1	-	TGCGCCAGCAGCCAAGCTAATGGACTAGCGCCGTTCTTC	CASSQANGLAPFF
TRBD1	TRBV7-9	TRBJ2-7	once	TGTGCCAGCAGCGGGGACAGGTGGGCCGAGCAGTACTTC	CASSGDRWAEQYF
-	TRBV6-1	TRBJ1-4	few	TGTGCCAGCAGTGCTCTCCTAGCCGGGCGGTCTAATGAAAAACTGTTTTTT	CASSALLAGRSNEKLFF
-	TRBV28	TRBJ1-5	few	TGTGCCAGCAACAGGGCATATAGCAATCAGCCCCAGCATTTT	CASNRAYSNQPQHF
-	TRBV6-1	TRBJ1-5	-	TGTGCCAGCAGCCCGACCACATCTAATCAGCCCCAGCATTTT	CASSPTTSNQPQHF
-	TRBV20-1	TRBJ2-7	-	TGCAGTGCCCAGACAGGCCCCCAGCGCGAGCAGTACTTC	CSAQTGPQREQYF
TRBD2	TRBV4-1	TRBJ2-5	few	TGCGCCAGCAGCCAAGATGGTCTAGCGGCCCAAGAGACCCAGTACTTC	CASSQDGLAAQETQYF
TRBD2	TRBV6-1	TRBJ2-7	-	TGTGCCAGCAGACTTAGCGGGACCCCCTACGAGCAGTACTTC	CASRLSGTPYEQYF
TRBD2	TRBV9	TRBJ2-1	-	TGTGCCAGCAGCGGGGGGGAGGGGAGCTCCTACAATGAGCAGTTCTTC	CASSGGEGSSYNEQFF
-	TRBV14	TRBJ2-7	-	TGTGCCAGCAGCCCCCCGGGCTGGAAATACGAGCAGTACTTC	CASSPPGWKYEQYF
-	TRBV10-1	TRBJ2-5	-	TGCGCCAGCAGTGAAGAGGGGCGCGGAGAGACCCAGTACTTC	CASSEEGRGETQYF
-	TRBV9	TRBJ2-7	-	TGTGCCAGCAGCGTGAGTGCGGCGGGGCCATACGAGCAGTACTTC	CASSVSAAGPYEQYF
-	TRBV9	TRBJ1-6	-	TGTGCCAGCAGCGTAGCTAGGGAGAATTCACCCCTCCACTTT	CASSVARENSPLHF
-	TRBV13	TRBJ2-5	-	TGTGCCAGCAGCTTAAAAGGCCAGCAAGAGACCCAGTACTTC	CASSLKGQQETQYF
TRBD2	TRBV7-2	TRBJ2-7	-	TGTGCCAGCAGCTTCCGACCCACTAGCGGGATTGCCTACGAGCAGTACTTC	CASSFRPTSGIAYEQYF
-	TRBV10-3	TRBJ2-1	few	TGTGCCATCAGTGACCATCGCACGGGGCCATTGAGTAATGAGCAGTTCTTC	CAISDHRTGPLSNEQFF
-	TRBV4-1	TRBJ2-2	few	TGCGCCAGCAGCCAAGTCCCTCAAGTCGGAGACACCGGGGAGCTGTTTTTT	CASSQVPQVGDTGELFF
TRBD1	TRBV20-1	TRBJ2-7	few	TGCAGTGGCCTAAGTGGGGGACAGGGCTCCTACGAGCAGTACTTC	CSGLSGGQGSYEQYF
-	TRBV4-2	TRBJ2-7	-	TGTGCCAGCAGCCAACCCGACTACTACGAGCAGTACTTC	CASSQPDYYEQYF
TRBD2	TRBV20-1	TRBJ2-1	few	TGCAGTGCTAGACAAGTCACCGGGACTAGCGTGGGAAATGAGCAGTTCTTC	CSARQVTGTSVGNEQFF
TRBD1	TRBV10-3	TRBJ2-2	-	TGTGCCATCAGTTTCCGGGACAGGGAAGACACCGGGGAGCTGTTTTTT	CAISFRDREDTGELFF
-	TRBV20-1	TRBJ1-1	-	TGCAGTGCTAGTTCGCGGGACAAGAACACTGAAGCTTTCTTT	CSASSRDKNTEAFF
-	TRBV30	TRBJ2-5	-	TGTGCCTGGATTAAACGAGGACACCCTAGAGAGACCCAGTACTTC	CAWIKRGHPRETQYF
TRBD1	TRBV5-1	TRBJ2-7	-	TGCGCCAGCAGCCCAACCTCTTGGGACAGGGGCTACGAGCAGTACTTC	CASSPTSWDRGYEQYF
-	TRBV10-3	TRBJ1-1	-	TGTGCCATCAGTCTAGGGATAGGGTCGGGGACTGAAGCTTTCTTT	CAISLGIGSGTEAFF
-	TRBV12-3/TRBV12-4	TRBJ1-2	few	TGTGCCAGCGGCCAGACAACGGGACCGGGGTCTGGCTACACCTTC	CASGQTTGPGSGYTF
TRBD2	TRBV9	TRBJ2-3	-	TGTGCCAGCAGCGTCCACGGGACTAGTACCACAGATACGCAGTATTTT	CASSVHGTSTTDTQYF
-	TRBV29-1	TRBJ2-1	-	TGCAGCGTTGTAAGGTTTGATAATGAGCAGTTCTTC	CSVVRFDNEQFF
-	TRBV9	TRBJ2-7	-	TGTGCCAGCAGCGTAGCGCAGGGCAACTACGAGCAGTACTTC	CASSVAQGNYEQYF
TRBD1	TRBV19	TRBJ2-5	-	TGTGCCACTTCCCAGGGGGCTCTTTGGTACTTC	CATSQGALWYF
-	TRBV5-5	TRBJ1-2	few	TGTGCCAGCAGCTTGACCTGGGTAGACTATGGCTACACCTTC	CASSLTWVDYGYTF
-	TRBV28	TRBJ2-6	-	TGTGCCAGCACTTCCGACGCGCTCATGAACACCTTCTCTGGGGCCAACGTCCTGACTTTC	CASTSDALMNTFSGANVLTF
TRBD2	TRBV20-1	TRBJ2-7	-	TGCAGTGCAAGGAGAACTAGCGACGAGCAGTACTTC	CSARRTSDEQYF
TRBD1	TRBV7-2	TRBJ2-3	-	TGTGCCAGCAGCTTAATGACAGGGGGCGGGTCAGATACGCAGTATTTT	CASSLMTGGGSDTQYF
-	TRBV18	TRBJ2-1	-	TGTGCCAGCCTGAGAGGGGGTGTGGGCAATGAGCAGTTCTTC	CASLRGGVGNEQFF
-	TRBV20-1	TRBJ2-7	few	TGCAGTGCCCGGGGGGCTAGCGGTACCTACGAGCAGTACTTC	CSARGASGTYEQYF
TRBD2	TRBV5-6	TRBJ2-7	-	TGTGCCAGCACCACGGGGGGGGCCGGGTACGAGCAGTACTTC	CASTTGGAGYEQYF
TRBD2	TRBV20-1	TRBJ2-7	few	TGCAGTGCTCTGGGTTCTAGCGGGGTCTACGAGCAGTACTTC	CSALGSSGVYEQYF
-	TRBV6-1	TRBJ2-7	few	TGTGCCAGCAGTGGAGGGCAGCCCCCATACGAGCAGTACTTC	CASSGGQPPYEQYF
-	TRBV29-1	TRBJ2-7	few	TGCAGCGCCAAGCCCCCGGGGGCCAGCTACGAGCAGTACTTC	CSAKPPGASYEQYF
TRBD1	TRBV11-1	TRBJ2-7	-	TGTACCAGCAGCCCGCGACAGGGGGCCCGGGAGCAGTACTTC	CTSSPRQGAREQYF
-	TRBV7-8	TRBJ1-2	few	TGTGCCAGCAGTCTAGGGCCGAGTGGCTACACCTTC	CASSLGPSGYTF
-	TRBV6-1	TRBJ1-1	-	TGTGCCAGCAGTGAATATTCGGGGAACACTGAAGCTTTCTTT	CASSEYSGNTEAFF
TRBD2	TRBV27	TRBJ2-1	few	TGTGCCAGCAGTCCAAATAGCGGGAGCTCCCACAATGAGCAGTTCTTC	CASSPNSGSSHNEQFF
TRBD1	TRBV27	TRBJ2-1	-	TGTGCCAGCAGTCTCACCGGGACAGGGAGGTTCAATGAGCAGTTCTTC	CASSLTGTGRFNEQFF
TRBD2	TRBV10-2	TRBJ2-7	-	TGCGCCAGCAGTGAGAGTCTAGCGGAATTCTACGAGCAGTACTTC	CASSESLAEFYEQYF
-	TRBV6-1	TRBJ2-7	-	TGTGCCAGCGCCGGGTGGGGGGCTGCTAACGAGCAGTACTTC	CASAGWGAANEQYF
-	TRBV2	TRBJ2-7	few	TGTGCCAGCAGTGAATTTAGGGGGAAGTACTTC	CASSEFRGKYF